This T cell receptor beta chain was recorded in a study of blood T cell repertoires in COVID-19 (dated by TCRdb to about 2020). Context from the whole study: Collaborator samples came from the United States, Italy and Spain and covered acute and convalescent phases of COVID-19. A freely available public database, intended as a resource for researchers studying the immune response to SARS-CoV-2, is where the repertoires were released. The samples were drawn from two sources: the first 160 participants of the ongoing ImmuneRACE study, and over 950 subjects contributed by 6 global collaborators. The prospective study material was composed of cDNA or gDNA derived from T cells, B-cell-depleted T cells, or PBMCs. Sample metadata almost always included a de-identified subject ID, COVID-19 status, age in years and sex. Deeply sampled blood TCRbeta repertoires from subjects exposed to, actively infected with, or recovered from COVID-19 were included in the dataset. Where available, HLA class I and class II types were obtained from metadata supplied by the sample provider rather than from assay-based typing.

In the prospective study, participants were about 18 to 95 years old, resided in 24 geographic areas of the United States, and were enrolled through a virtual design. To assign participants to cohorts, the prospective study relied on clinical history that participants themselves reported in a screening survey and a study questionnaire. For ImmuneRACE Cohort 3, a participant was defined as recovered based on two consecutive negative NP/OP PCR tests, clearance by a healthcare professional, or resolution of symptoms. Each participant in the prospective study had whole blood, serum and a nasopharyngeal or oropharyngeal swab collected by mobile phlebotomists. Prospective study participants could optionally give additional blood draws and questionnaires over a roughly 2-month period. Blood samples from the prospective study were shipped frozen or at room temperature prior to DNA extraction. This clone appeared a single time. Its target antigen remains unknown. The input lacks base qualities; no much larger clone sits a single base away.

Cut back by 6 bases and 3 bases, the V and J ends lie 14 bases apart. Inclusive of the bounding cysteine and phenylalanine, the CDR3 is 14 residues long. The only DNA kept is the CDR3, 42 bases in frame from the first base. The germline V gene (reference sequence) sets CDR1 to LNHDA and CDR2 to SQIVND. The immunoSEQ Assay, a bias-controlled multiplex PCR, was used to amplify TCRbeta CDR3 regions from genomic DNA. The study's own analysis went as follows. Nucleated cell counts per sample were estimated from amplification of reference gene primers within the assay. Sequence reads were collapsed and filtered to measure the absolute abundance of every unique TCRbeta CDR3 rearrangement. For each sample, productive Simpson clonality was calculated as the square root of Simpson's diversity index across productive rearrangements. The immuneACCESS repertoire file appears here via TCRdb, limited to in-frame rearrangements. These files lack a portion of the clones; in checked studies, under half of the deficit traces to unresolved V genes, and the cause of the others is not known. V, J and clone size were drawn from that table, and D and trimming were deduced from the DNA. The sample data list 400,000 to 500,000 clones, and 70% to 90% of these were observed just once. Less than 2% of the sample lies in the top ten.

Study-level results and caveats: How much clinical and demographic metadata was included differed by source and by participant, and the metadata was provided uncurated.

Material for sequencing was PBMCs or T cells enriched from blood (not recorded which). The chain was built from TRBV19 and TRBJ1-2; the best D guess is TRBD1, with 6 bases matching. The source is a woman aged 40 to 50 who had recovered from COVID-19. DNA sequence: TGTGCCAGTAGCCAGGGACACGGGGACTATGGCTACACCTTC. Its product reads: CASSQGHGDYGYTF.